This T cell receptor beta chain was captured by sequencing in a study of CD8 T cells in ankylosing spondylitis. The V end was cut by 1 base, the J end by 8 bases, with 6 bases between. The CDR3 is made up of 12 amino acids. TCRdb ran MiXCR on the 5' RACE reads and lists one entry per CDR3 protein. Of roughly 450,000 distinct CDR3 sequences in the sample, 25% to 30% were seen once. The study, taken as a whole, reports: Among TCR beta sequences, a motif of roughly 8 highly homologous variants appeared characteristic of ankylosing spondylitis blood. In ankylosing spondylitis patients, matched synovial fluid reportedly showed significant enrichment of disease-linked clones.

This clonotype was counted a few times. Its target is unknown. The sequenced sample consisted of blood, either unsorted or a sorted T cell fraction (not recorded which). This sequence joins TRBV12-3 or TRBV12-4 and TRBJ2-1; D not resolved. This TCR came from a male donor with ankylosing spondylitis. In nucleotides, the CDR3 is TGTGCCAGCAGTTTAGAGGCGTATGAGCAGTTCTTC. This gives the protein CASSLEAYEQFF.